This T cell receptor (beta chain) was observed in a study of OX40 agonist ivuxolimab in advanced cancers. Study conclusions and caveats: On average, CD8+ T cells showed a greater number of expanded clones than CD4+.

Comment on this clone: No antigen is known for it.

Profiled with immunoSEQ multiplex PCR; TCRdb holds only in-frame clones, not every one. This table has tens of thousands of clones, less than 90% appearing once. The specimen was CD4+ or CD8+ T cells sorted from blood, collected in a trial of the OX40 agonist ivuxolimab. The TCR sequence derives from an adult with an advanced solid tumor such as melanoma, head and neck, liver or kidney cancer.

In nucleotides, the CDR3 is TGTGCCAGCAGTGACACCCCTTGGGCTGAAGCTTTCTTT. Protein product: CASSDTPWAEAFF. The chain uses TRBV2 and TRBJ1-1, with D unclear. The germline V and J ends were trimmed by 3 bases and 6 bases, with 11 bases remaining between them. The length of the CDR3 is 13 residues. Germline V gene data show CDR1 as SNHLY and CDR2 as FYNNEI. Together with reference TRBV2 and TRBJ1-1, the CDR3 gives the full variable domain: EPEVTQTPSHQVTQMGQEVILRCVPISNHLYFYWYRQILGQKVEFLVSFYNNEISEKSEIFDDQFSVERPDGSNFTLKIRSTKLEDSAMYFCASSDTPWAEAFFGQGTRLTVV.